This T cell receptor beta chain was observed in a study of blood T cells in healthy people across ages. For the second PCR, which ran for roughly 6 to 12 cycles, a sample-barcoded 5' primer and a J-beta primer mix were used. With 12 random nucleotides, a template-switch adaptor tagged each individual cDNA molecule. Researchers report that each sample yielded at least 2.5 million CDR3-containing paired-end reads. TCRdb called the 5' RACE reads again in MiXCR, with one record for every CDR3 protein. Of roughly 800,000 distinct CDR3 sequences listed, nearly 60% were seen once; the top ten hold about 20%. The V and J ends lost 6 bases and 8 bases respectively, with 19 bases between them. This CDR3 is 13 amino acids long. Germline V lookup: CDR1 SQVTM, CDR2 ANQGSEA. The authors drew about 9.5 milliliters of peripheral blood from each donor. Researchers report isolating at least 6 million PBMCs per sample.

The sequenced sample consisted of blood. The TCR was taken from a man aged 30-40 years in good health. The chain couples TRBV29-1 to TRBJ1-2; the D is unclear. The CDR3 spells CSVQKSSLGGYTF. DNA for the CDR3: TGCAGCGTCCAGAAATCTAGCCTGGGCGGCTACACCTTC.